The next 29 T cell receptor beta chains were all read from a single sample in a study of T cell responses to AZD1222 COVID-19 vaccine. Measured with immunoSEQ multiplex PCR; TCRdb has only the in-frame clones, and not every one. The sample lists around 120,000 clones, roughly 90% occurring once. The sample in question was peripheral blood, obtained on day 0 of AZD1222 vaccination. The receptors were sampled from an adult in good health.

V is TRBV6-5 and J is TRBJ2-2; 10 bases map to TRBD2. CDR1 is MNHEY, CDR2 SVGAGI, per germline. This CDR3 is 15 amino acids long. J gave up 7 bases and V 5 bases, and 7 bases lay outside the gene matches. In DNA, the CDR3 is TGTGCCAGCAGTAGTACTAGCGGGAAGATCGGGGAGCTGTTTTTT. Its translation: CASSSTSGKIGELFF.

The rearrangement links TRBV4-3 to TRBJ2-1; D might be TRBD1 (5 bases). Germline CDR1 LGHNA, CDR2 YSLEER. This CDR3 has 13 amino acids. V lost 1 base and J 12 bases, leaving 13 bases between the germline ends. In DNA form, the CDR3 reads TGCGCCAGCAGCCAAGGGGGCTTAGGCCGGCAGTTCTTC. Protein sequence: CASSQGGLGRQFF.

The genes are TRBV19 and TRBJ2-5; D is unresolved. This CDR3 is built from 15 residues. Per the germline V gene, CDR1 is LNHDA and CDR2 is SQIVND (reference sequence). The V end lost 4 bases, the J end lost 2 bases, and 14 bases lay between the germline ends. CDR3 coding DNA: TGTGCCAGTAGTAAATTCGGCAGGCAACAAGAGACCCAGTACTTC. It yields the protein CASSKFGRQQETQYF.

This clone turned up a few times. The chain links TRBV7-2 to TRBJ1-1; possibly TRBD1 for D (6 bases). V lost 4 bases and J lost 10, with 16 bases in between. Per germline, CDR1 SGHTA and CDR2 FQGNSA. The CDR3 contains 13 residues. The CDR3 sequence is CASSSRARGLAFF. DNA for the CDR3: TGTGCCAGCAGCTCGCGGGCCAGGGGTTTAGCTTTCTTT.

The genes are TRBV12-5 and TRBJ1-2; D may be TRBD1 (5 bases). This CDR3 comprises 16 residues. V dropped 0 bases and J dropped 8 bases, with 19 bases sitting between them. Per germline, CDR1 LGHNT and CDR2 FRNRAP. As DNA, the CDR3 is TGTGCTAGTGGTTTGGTATTGGGCTCTGGACACGGCGGCTACACCTTC. Translating it yields CASGLVLGSGHGGYTF.

V is TRBV7-6 and J is TRBJ1-6; possibly TRBD1 for D (5 bases). CDR1 and CDR2 (germline): SGHVS, FNYEAQ. V gave up 6 bases and J gave up 9 bases, with 12 bases separating them. The CDR3 has 13 residues. The DNA for the CDR3 is TGTGCCAGCAGGCTAGAGGGGCGTTCACCCCTCCACTTT. It encodes CASRLEGRSPLHF.

This chain joins TRBV18 and TRBJ2-7; 10 positions agree with TRBD1. Per the germline V gene, CDR1 is KGHSH and CDR2 is LQKENI. CDR3 length: 13 residues. With V trimmed by 3 bases and J by 7 bases, 3 bases remained unmatched. CDR3 sequence reads: CASSPDRGREQYF. CDR3 nucleotide sequence: TGTGCCAGCTCACCGGACAGGGGGAGGGAGCAGTACTTC.

About this clone: The junction departs from the called germline gene at one end, perhaps through a read error. The rearrangement links TRBV19 to TRBJ1-2; 11 bases line up with TRBD1. This CDR3 spans 8 amino acids. CDR1 is LNHDA and CDR2 is SQIVND in the germline V gene (reference sequence). The CDR3 protein is CATDRGLF. In DNA form, the CDR3 reads TGTGCCACGGACAGGGGGCTCTTC.

The CDR3 nucleotides read TGTGCCAGCAGTGCCGTCCAAGGGGTTCAGCCCCAGCATTTT. It yields the protein CASSAVQGVQPQHF. The chain is built from TRBV27 and TRBJ1-5, with D possibly TRBD1 on 5 matching bases. Between the trimmed V and J ends, which lost 5 bases and 6 bases, there was a span of 14 bases. CDR3 size: 14 residues. Germline V gene lookup returns CDR1 MNHEY and CDR2 SMNVEV (reference sequence).

The V and J genes are TRBV7-9 and TRBJ1-5; D not resolved. Germline CDR1 reads SEHNR; CDR2 reads FQNEAQ (reference sequence). V lost 5 bases to trimming and J lost 4 bases, with 6 bases between them. There are 12 residues in the CDR3. CDR3 in amino acids: CASSRQNQPQHF. The CDR3 DNA follows: TGTGCCAGCAGCCGCCAAAATCAGCCCCAGCATTTT.

The chain has TRBV5-1 and TRBJ1-1; D call uncertain. V shed 7 bases and J shed 5 bases, with 9 bases lying between them. The CDR3 spans 11 residues. Germline V lookup: CDR1 SGHRS, CDR2 YFSETQ. CDR3 sequence reads: CASRVETEAFF. The CDR3 DNA reads TGCGCCAGCCGTGTTGAAACTGAAGCTTTCTTT.

The chain couples TRBV28 to TRBJ1-5; 7 nucleotides align to TRBD1. This CDR3 contains 14 residues. Germline CDR1 reads MDHEN; CDR2 reads SYDVKM. The J segment lost 4 bases and the V segment lost 5 bases, leaving 5 bases of the junction unmatched. The CDR3: CASSLGTANQPQHF. In nucleotides, the CDR3 is TGTGCCAGCAGTCTGGGGACAGCAAATCAGCCCCAGCATTTT.

The chain employs TRBV20-1 and TRBJ1-1; D call uncertain. This CDR3 comprises 11 residues. Per germline, CDR1 DFQATT and CDR2 SNEGSKA (reference sequence). V lost 4 bases and J 7 bases, leaving 10 bases between the germline ends. The CDR3 nucleotides are TGCAGTGCTAACAATTGGGGTGAAGCTTTCTTT. This gives the protein CSANNWGEAFF.

This chain connects TRBV27 to TRBJ2-1, with D possibly TRBD2 on 5 matching bases. Germline V lookup: CDR1 MNHEY, CDR2 SMNVEV (reference sequence). Trimming removed 7 bases from V and 9 bases from J, with 16 bases in between. CDR3 length: 13 amino acids. The CDR3 DNA sequence: TGTGCCAGCATCCCTACGGGGTTGAGTGAGCAGTTCTTC. Encoded protein: CASIPTGLSEQFF.

The chain has TRBV11-3 and TRBJ2-6; either TRBD1 or TRBD2 may supply D (5 bases each). V dropped 2 bases and J dropped 11 bases, with 19 bases sitting between them. The CDR3 consists of 16 residues. Looked up from germline, CDR1 is SGHNT and CDR2 is YENEEA. The CDR3 sequence: CASSLNLVGVVDVLTF. CDR3 nucleotide sequence: TGTGCCAGCAGCTTAAACTTAGTGGGGGTGGTAGACGTCCTGACTTTC.

This CDR3 reads CASSRAFYEQYF. Here the CDR3 DNA reads TGTGCCAGCAGTAGGGCCTTCTACGAGCAGTACTTC. This sequence joins TRBV12-3 or TRBV12-4 and TRBJ2-7, with unresolved D. V was clipped by 5 bases and J by 3 bases, with 8 bases between them. The CDR3 contains 12 residues.

This chain links TRBV7-2 with TRBJ2-1; D unclear. Trimming cost V 2 bases and J 2 bases, with 10 bases left between them. This CDR3 has 15 amino acids. CDR1 SGHTA and CDR2 FQGNSA come from the germline V gene. This chain's CDR3 is CASSLSDGTYNEQFF. The CDR3 region has the DNA TGTGCCAGCAGCTTATCGGACGGAACCTACAATGAGCAGTTCTTC.

The genes are TRBV30 and TRBJ1-3, with D possibly matching TRBD1 (5 bases). Germline values: CDR1 GTSNPN, CDR2 SVGIG (reference sequence). This CDR3 region has 17 residues. The V and J ends lost 0 bases and 2 bases respectively, with 17 bases between them. The CDR3 nucleotides read TGTGCCTGGAGTGTACTGGGGGACGGACGTACTGGAAACACCATATATTTT. This encodes CAWSVLGDGRTGNTIYF. Full variable domain (outside the CDR3, taken from reference TRBV30 and TRBJ1-3): SQTIHQWPATLVQPVGSPLSLECTVEGTSNPNLYWYRQAAGRGLQLLFYSVGIGQISSEVPQNLSASRPQDRQFILSSKKLLLSDSGFYLCAWSVLGDGRTGNTIYFGEGSWLTVV.

This clone has a single count. The rearrangement joins TRBV19 to TRBJ2-3, with TRBD1 matching over 7 bases. The V gene end was trimmed by 11 bases and the J gene end by 3 bases; junction bases not matched to a gene: 11. CDR1 is LNHDA, CDR2 SQIVND, per germline (reference sequence). The CDR3 runs to 14 residues. CDR3 in amino acids: CAAGRTGGTDTQYF. For the CDR3, the DNA is TGTGCCGCAGGACGGACAGGTGGGACAGATACGCAGTATTTT.

The chain has TRBV2 and TRBJ2-1; a weak D match, TRBD2 (6 bases). The CDR3 is 15 residues long. V was trimmed by 0 bases and J by 8 bases, leaving 14 bases between them. Looked up from germline, CDR1 is SNHLY and CDR2 is FYNNEI. For the CDR3, the DNA is TGTGCCAGCAGTGAAGCTCGAGGCCCGGGGGATGAGCAGTTCTTC. Protein product: CASSEARGPGDEQFF.

This sequence joins TRBV5-1 and TRBJ1-1; possibly TRBD1 for D (5 bases). Germline V gene data show CDR1 as SGHRS and CDR2 as YFSETQ. Trimming shortened V by 4 bases and J by 1 base, and 14 bases separated the two germline ends. This CDR3 region has 15 residues. In nucleotides, the CDR3 is TGCGCCAGCAGCCCGGGGCGCCTGGGGAACACTGAAGCTTTCTTT. It codes for CASSPGRLGNTEAFF.

The chain employs TRBV7-8 and TRBJ1-2; 8 nucleotides line up with TRBD1. Trimming cost V 6 bases and J 8 bases; bases outside gene matches: 17. The CDR3 sequence is 16 residues long. CDR1 is SGHVS, CDR2 FQNEAQ, per germline. The CDR3 DNA sequence: TGTGCCAGCAGGCCCAGTGGGACAGGCGGTGCCGGGGGCTACACCTTC. Protein sequence: CASRPSGTGGAGGYTF.

V usage is TRBV25-1 and J usage is TRBJ2-7; weak D call: TRBD1 (6 bases). V lost 2 bases and J 3 bases, leaving 8 bases between the germline ends. The germline V gene has CDR1 MGHDK and CDR2 SYGVNS. This CDR3 comprises 13 residues. The CDR3 sequence is CASSEGGSYEQYF. In nucleotides, the CDR3 is TGTGCCAGCAGTGAAGGGGGCAGCTACGAGCAGTACTTC.

The chain couples TRBV5-1 to TRBJ2-1; D uncertain. With 1 base removed from V and 10 bases from J, the gap between germline ends came to 18 bases. The CDR3 runs to 15 residues. The germline V gene encodes CDR1 SGHRS and CDR2 YFSETQ. The CDR3 region has the DNA TGCGCCAGCAGCTTGACCCCGAAGTCGGGTTTGGAGCAGTTCTTC. It codes for CASSLTPKSGLEQFF.

This chain links TRBV3-1 (or the pseudogene TRBV3-2) with TRBJ1-4; tentative D call: TRBD1 (6 bases). Germline V lookup: CDR1 LGHDT, CDR2 YNNKEL (reference sequence). Trimming took off 6 bases at V and 8 bases at J, with 10 bases between the two ends. The CDR3 covers 12 residues. The CDR3 bases are TGTGCCAGCAGTCCCAGGGGCGAAAAACTGTTTTTT. Its translation is CASSPRGEKLFF.

This chain links TRBV7-2 with TRBJ2-3; 7 nucleotides agree with TRBD1. CDR1 and CDR2 from the germline V gene are SGHTA and FQGNSA. CDR3 length: 13 residues. V lost 5 bases, J lost 8 bases, and 7 bases stayed unmatched. CDR3 amino acids: CASSNTGDGTQYF. Written as DNA, the CDR3 is TGTGCCAGCAGCAACACAGGGGATGGTACGCAGTATTTT.

V gene TRBV7-8 combines with J gene TRBJ1-5, with D possibly TRBD1 on 6 matching bases. Trimming removed 4 bases at V and 0 bases at J, with 16 bases between. CDR1 and CDR2 (germline): SGHVS, FQNEAQ. The CDR3 spans 17 residues. The CDR3 here is CASSSSDRDYSNQPQHF. The CDR3 coding sequence is TGTGCCAGCAGCTCCTCGGACAGAGACTATAGCAATCAGCCCCAGCATTTT.

This sequence joins TRBV5-1 and TRBJ2-1; 9 bases align to TRBD2. V gave up 6 bases and J gave up 0 bases; unmatched junction bases: 4. Germline values: CDR1 SGHRS, CDR2 YFSETQ. The CDR3 sequence is 15 residues long. CDR3 DNA: TGCGCCAGCAAGACTAGCGGTAGCTCCTACAATGAGCAGTTCTTC. Its protein product is CASKTSGSSYNEQFF.

V usage is TRBV6-4 and J usage is TRBJ2-7; possibly TRBD1 or TRBD2 for D (5 bases each). The CDR3 has 13 residues. V was trimmed by 4 bases and J by 8 bases, leaving 15 bases between them. The V gene's germline CDR1 is MRHNA and CDR2 SNTAGT. The CDR3 DNA sequence: TGTGCCAGCAGTGCGGCAGCTGAGGGGAAGCAGTACTTC. Translating gives CASSAAAEGKQYF.